This T cell receptor (beta chain) derives from a study of T cell changes during pregnancy in multiple sclerosis (dated by TCRdb to between 2017 and 2020). With regard to the full study: The study looked at changes in the T cell repertoire across pregnancy in women with multiple sclerosis.

The library was built by means of the immunoSEQ multiplex PCR assay. In TCRdb, the immuneACCESS table is reduced to in-frame sequences with V and J assigned. These tables do not hold every clone; where another copy was compared, an unresolved V gene accounts for under half, and the others remain unexplained. The sample includes 30,000 to 45,000 clones, with over 75% observed a single time. Around 11% of the sample lies in the top ten. Sequences MRHNA (CDR1) and SNTAGT (CDR2) are obtained from the germline V gene. The CDR3 holds 14 amino acids from the cysteine to the phenylalanine. The retained sequence is limited to the CDR3, 42 bases, with the frame set at the first base. From V the trimming removes 5 bases and from J it removes 7 bases, while the gene matches leave 6 bases of the junction unaccounted for. Note on this clone: Its antigen is currently not known. Qualities for individual bases were not recorded, and no much larger clone is one base off.

This material consisted of CD8+ T cells from peripheral blood mononuclear cells, taken in the third trimester of pregnancy. This receptor was obtained from a female donor with multiple sclerosis, enrolled in a pregnancy study. This receptor chain uses TRBV6-4 and TRBJ2-2, with TRBD1 matching 8 junction bases. The CDR3 in this case is CASSPGTGGGELFF. The DNA is TGTGCCAGCAGTCCCGGGACAGGCGGCGGGGAGCTGTTTTTT.